This T cell receptor beta chain was recovered during a study of T-cell memory formation after mild COVID-19. The table lists this clonotype with a few counts. TCRdb reprocessed the 5' RACE reads via MiXCR and lists one record per CDR3 protein. Here the sample spans under 450,000 distinct CDR3 sequences, around an eighth being singletons. The clonotype comes from a man younger than 35 who had mild COVID-19 (a few samples of this study predate the infection). Cell type and time point are not known. The sequenced material came from PBMCs or a T cell subset sorted from them (not recorded which).

CDR3 sequence reads: CASSLALQGLSGANVLTF. The CDR3 DNA follows: TGTGCCAGCAGCTTAGCCCTACAGGGACTCTCTGGGGCCAACGTCCTGACTTTC. The rearrangement uses TRBV7-9 and TRBJ2-6; D tentatively fits TRBD1 or TRBD2 (6 bases each). V was trimmed by 0 bases and J by 0 bases, leaving 12 bases between them. CDR1 is SEHNR, CDR2 FQNEAQ, per germline (reference sequence). The CDR3 runs 18 residues.